This T cell receptor (beta chain) was captured in a study of Ad26.COV2.S vaccination and SARS-CoV-2 variants. Findings and limits, study-wide: Non-spike TCR breadth showed similarity between vaccine and placebo recipients.

Trimming at V came to 1 base and at J to 4 bases, leaving 11 bases not matched to a gene. This CDR3 is 20 amino acids long. In germline, CDR1 is PRHDT, CDR2 FYEKMQ (reference sequence). Note on this clone: Its antigen is undetermined.

Treatment meaning: about 20 received Ad26.COV2.S at low or high dose, single or two shots; several received placebo; per-sample allocation not given. Repertoires come from day 63 after the first vaccine or placebo injection. The data were produced by immunoSEQ multiplex PCR, yet TCRdb's version contains in-frame clones alone and is incomplete. The table includes hundreds of thousands of clones, around 92% detected once. The specimen comprised peripheral blood, sampled in a trial of Ad26.COV2.S vaccine versus placebo. The V call is TRBV13, the J call TRBJ2-2; 14 bases line up with TRBD2. The sequence was collected from a person between 18 and 60 years old who received the Ad26.COV2.S COVID-19 vaccine or a placebo. The CDR3 spells CASSLDPPGLAGGSTGELFF. CDR3 coding DNA: TGTGCCAGCAGCTTAGACCCGCCTGGACTAGCGGGAGGAAGCACCGGGGAGCTGTTTTTT.